These T cell receptor beta chains were read from a single sample in a study of shared clonotypes between healthy human individuals. The method was immunoSEQ multiplex PCR; TCRdb's version includes in-frame clones alone and lacks a portion of them. The table lists around 980,000 clones, about four fifths of them singletons. Source material: memory CD4+ T cells from PBMCs. The receptors here all came from a man in his late teens or twenties in good health. Some clones in this sample may be carry-over from other donors' samples. Each CDR3 is given with its conserved first and last residue. The order of the fields is D gene, V gene, J gene, clone size, CDR3 protein, CDR3 DNA. A D gene is named only where the DNA matches it firmly. Clone size is shown for a subset of rows, as once, few, many or a class of expanded clone.

.	TRBV5-1	TRBJ2-3	.	CASSTSPESTDTQYF	TGCGCCAGCAGTACTAGCCCCGAGAGCACAGATACGCAGTATTTT
TRBD2	TRBV9	TRBJ2-2	many	CASSVIPAGKTGELFF	TGTGCCAGCAGCGTAATTCCAGCGGGAAAAACCGGGGAGCTGTTTTTT
TRBD2	TRBV5-1	TRBJ2-5	.	CASTSGGERETQYF	TGCGCCAGCACATCTGGGGGGGAGAGGGAGACCCAGTACTTC
.	TRBV7-9	TRBJ1-5	.	CASSLGQENQPQHF	TGTGCCAGCAGCTTAGGACAGGAAAATCAGCCCCAGCATTTT
.	TRBV7-9	TRBJ1-4	.	CASSPGAGLANEKLFF	TGTGCCAGCAGCCCCGGCGCGGGTTTAGCTAATGAAAAACTGTTTTTT
.	TRBV30	TRBJ2-7	.	CAWRAKGRGSYEQYF	TGTGCCTGGAGGGCCAAGGGGAGAGGGTCCTACGAGCAGTACTTC
TRBD1	TRBV28	TRBJ2-2	.	CASSFGPRQGAPGELFF	TGTGCCAGCAGTTTTGGGCCGAGACAGGGGGCCCCCGGGGAGCTGTTTTTT
TRBD1	TRBV14	TRBJ1-1	.	CASSPDRGRATEAFF	TGTGCCAGCAGCCCGGACAGGGGAAGGGCCACTGAAGCTTTCTTT
.	TRBV28	TRBJ1-5	.	CASSFLADNQPQHF	.
.	TRBV7-2	TRBJ2-5	once	CASSLGVGSTQYF	TGTGCCAGCAGCTTAGGGGTCGGATCGACCCAGTACTTC
.	TRBV2	TRBJ2-1	.	CASSDLAIYNEQFF	TGTGCCAGCAGTGACCTCGCTATATACAATGAGCAGTTCTTC
.	TRBV25-1	TRBJ1-3	few	CASMGRGWDTIYF	TGTGCCAGCATGGGGAGGGGTTGGGACACCATATATTTT
TRBD2	TRBV11-3	TRBJ2-7	.	CASSELAGGGGEQYF	TGTGCCAGCAGCGAACTAGCGGGAGGGGGAGGCGAGCAGTACTTC
.	TRBV7-2	TRBJ2-5	.	CASSPDPVGETQYF	TGTGCCAGCAGCCCAGACCCCGTGGGGGAGACCCAGTACTTC
TRBD2	TRBV5-4	TRBJ2-2	.	CASSPIAGGPNGELFF	TGTGCCAGCAGCCCAATAGCGGGAGGGCCTAACGGGGAGCTGTTTTTT